These T cell receptor beta chains were read from a single sample in a study of cytomegalovirus exposure and HLA in healthy donors. Produced via immunoSEQ multiplex PCR; TCRdb's table is partial and in-frame only. This repertoire shows around 150,000 clones, around 76% found once; its top ten account for roughly 7.1%. Sequences were obtained from PBMCs. The origin of the receptors is a man aged 35-49 years in good health and CMV-seropositive. CDR3s include the opening cysteine and the closing phenylalanine or tryptophan. The D gene is left open where the match is weak. Where a row states a size, it is once, few, many or the class of an expanded clone; other rows omit it.

abundance	v_gene	d_gene	j_gene	CDR3aa	CDR3nt
.	TRBV18	TRBD2	TRBJ2-1	CASSSGATYNEQFF	TGTGCCAGCTCTAGCGGGGCTACTTACAATGAGCAGTTCTTC
.	TRBV4-2	.	TRBJ2-7	CASSQADRTYEQYF	TGTGCCAGCAGCCAAGCCGACAGAACCTACGAGCAGTACTTC
few	TRBV7-2	TRBD2	TRBJ2-5	CASSPLRGLAGGGETQYF	TGTGCCAGCAGCCCCCTGAGGGGACTAGCGGGGGGAGGGGAGACCCAGTACTTC
.	TRBV6-5	.	TRBJ2-7	CASNPRAQGIDEQYF	TGTGCCAGCAACCCTAGAGCGCAGGGAATCGACGAGCAGTACTTC
once	TRBV7-6	.	TRBJ1-5	CASSLGQGNQPQHF	TGTGCCAGCAGCTTAGGACAGGGCAATCAGCCCCAGCATTTT
few	TRBV4-3	TRBD2	TRBJ2-7	CASSQGLAGGREQYF	TGCGCCAGCAGCCAAGGGCTAGCGGGGGGGCGCGAGCAGTACTTC
.	TRBV4-3	.	TRBJ2-4	CASSQAGVNIQYF	TGCGCCAGCAGCCAAGCGGGGGTAAACATTCAGTACTTC
.	TRBV10-3	.	TRBJ1-2	CAISESQGRRYTF	TGTGCCATCAGTGAGTCACAGGGCAGACGCTACACCTTC
.	TRBV7-2	.	TRBJ1-1	CASSLGRVGNTEAFF	TGTGCCAGCAGCTTAGGTCGGGTGGGGAACACTGAAGCTTTCTTT
few	TRBV9	.	TRBJ1-1	CASSAPGQGSAFF	TGTGCCAGCAGCGCCCCAGGTCAGGGCTCGGCTTTCTTT
.	TRBV4-1	.	TRBJ1-2	CASSQEGGRRDYGYTF	TGCGCCAGCAGCCAAGAAGGCGGCAGGAGGGACTATGGCTACACCTTC
.	TRBV27	TRBD2	TRBJ2-1	CASSTGLGSYNEQFF	TGTGCCAGCAGTACGGGACTAGGCTCCTACAATGAGCAGTTCTTC
.	TRBV9	TRBD1	TRBJ2-1	CASSPLGTDYNEQFF	TGTGCCAGCAGCCCCTTAGGGACAGATTACAATGAGCAGTTCTTC
.	TRBV6-5	.	TRBJ2-2	CASIQPPAGELFF	TGTGCCAGCATTCAACCGCCAGCCGGGGAGCTGTTTTTT
.	TRBV2	TRBD1	TRBJ1-6	CASRSGQGIQYSPLHF	TGTGCCAGCAGGTCGGGACAGGGGATCCAATATTCACCCCTCCACTTT
.	TRBV5-6	.	TRBJ1-5	CASSLAQGNSNQPQHF	TGTGCCAGCAGCTTAGCACAGGGAAATAGCAATCAGCCCCAGCATTTT
.	TRBV6-6	TRBD1	TRBJ2-7	CASSPQGASGYEQYF	TGTGCCAGCAGTCCACAGGGGGCGAGCGGCTACGAGCAGTACTTC
.	TRBV11-2	.	TRBJ2-1	CASSALDSGSYNEQFF	TGTGCCAGCAGCGCCTTGGACAGTGGCTCCTACAATGAGCAGTTCTTC
.	TRBV11-2	TRBD1	TRBJ1-5	CASSLAGTGDSNQPQHF	TGTGCCAGCAGCTTAGCAGGGACAGGGGACTCCAATCAGCCCCAGCATTTT
.	TRBV4-1	.	TRBJ2-7	CASSQGGGPSYEQYF	TGCGCCAGCAGCCAAGGGGGAGGACCTTCCTACGAGCAGTACTTC
.	TRBV2	.	TRBJ2-3	CASKLGGRTDTQYF	TGTGCCAGCAAATTGGGGGGGCGCACAGATACGCAGTATTTT
.	TRBV10-3	.	TRBJ2-1	CAISEPGSYNEQFF	TGTGCCATCAGTGAGCCCGGCTCCTACAATGAGCAGTTCTTC
.	TRBV7-2	.	TRBJ2-7	CASSLVGGMGTANSYEQYF	TGTGCCAGCAGCTTAGTTGGAGGCATGGGTACGGCCAACTCCTACGAGCAGTACTTC
.	TRBV11-1	.	TRBJ1-1	CASSLYDTLNTEAFF	TGTGCCAGCAGCTTATACGACACGCTGAACACTGAAGCTTTCTTT
.	TRBV6-1	.	TRBJ1-1	CATQVGGPAEAFF	TGTGCCACCCAGGTCGGGGGACCGGCTGAAGCTTTCTTT
.	TRBV5-4	TRBD1	TRBJ1-3	CASSLGQGADTIYF	TGTGCCAGCAGCTTGGGACAGGGTGCGGACACCATATATTTT
once	TRBV6-5	.	TRBJ2-7	CASSYSRSPTYEQYF	TGTGCCAGCAGTTACTCCCGAAGCCCTACCTACGAGCAGTACTTC
.	TRBV27	.	TRBJ2-7	CASSYPKWGRVGSYEQYF	TGTGCCAGCAGTTATCCCAAATGGGGCAGGGTGGGGTCCTACGAGCAGTACTTC
few	TRBV7-2	TRBD1	TRBJ2-5	CASSYDRGQETQYF	TGTGCCAGCAGCTACGACAGGGGGCAAGAGACCCAGTACTTC
.	TRBV5-6	TRBD1	TRBJ1-1	CASSWGQGAPEAFF	TGTGCCAGCAGCTGGGGCCAGGGGGCCCCTGAAGCTTTCTTT
.	TRBV7-9	.	TRBJ2-7	CASSLSAYEQYF	TGTGCCAGCAGCTTGTCAGCCTACGAGCAGTACTTC
many	TRBV10-3	TRBD2	TRBJ2-6	CALQGGGAGANVLTF	TGTGCCCTCCAAGGCGGGGGAGCTGGGGCCAACGTCCTGACTTTC
.	TRBV6-1	.	TRBJ2-7	CASSDWPEQYF	TGTGCCAGCAGTGACTGGCCCGAGCAGTACTTC
.	TRBV4-1	.	TRBJ2-4	CASSRGPGTEGYF	TGCGCCAGCAGCCGAGGACCGGGGACGGAGGGGTACTTC
.	TRBV19	.	TRBJ1-6	CASSTPPGGGSPLHF	TGTGCCAGTAGTACCCCACCGGGGGGGGGCTCACCCCTCCACTTT
few	TRBV7-2	.	TRBJ2-7	CASSSLDRDEQYF	TGTGCCAGCAGCTCCCTAGATCGGGACGAGCAGTACTTC
.	TRBV5-1	TRBD2	TRBJ2-1	CASSQGAGGPYEQFF	TGCGCCAGCAGTCAGGGAGCGGGGGGGCCTTATGAGCAGTTCTTC
.	TRBV4-3	TRBD1	TRBJ1-4	CASSQARQGEGKLFF	TGCGCCAGCAGCCAAGCTAGACAGGGTGAGGGAAAACTGTTTTTT
.	TRBV7-2	TRBD2	TRBJ2-5	CASSPLAGDNLQETQYF	TGTGCCAGCAGCCCTCTAGCGGGAGACAACCTCCAAGAGACCCAGTACTTC
.	TRBV5-8	TRBD1	TRBJ1-2	CASSFFRDRVSYGYTF	TGTGCCAGCAGCTTCTTTAGGGACAGGGTTTCCTATGGCTACACCTTC
.	TRBV27	TRBD1	TRBJ1-6	CASSWDRTGNSPLHF	TGTGCCAGCAGCTGGGACAGGACGGGTAATTCACCCCTCCACTTT
.	TRBV7-8	.	TRBJ2-2	CASSLVDRPNTGELFF	TGTGCCAGCAGCTTAGTCGACAGGCCGAACACCGGGGAGCTGTTTTTT
.	TRBV7-2	TRBD1	TRBJ1-2	CASSQRPGTGNYGYTF	TGTGCCAGCAGCCAACGTCCCGGGACAGGGAACTATGGCTACACCTTC
.	TRBV19	TRBD2	TRBJ2-2	CASSVRGDTGELFF	TGTGCCAGTAGTGTCCGGGGGGACACCGGGGAGCTGTTTTTT
.	TRBV4-3	.	TRBJ2-5	CASSQGSRGLETQYF	TGCGCCAGCAGCCAAGGGTCCAGGGGCCTGGAGACCCAGTACTTC
.	TRBV30	TRBD1	TRBJ1-2	CACDRGRRGYGYTF	TGTGCCTGCGACAGGGGGCGAAGAGGCTATGGCTACACCTTC
.	TRBV6-1	.	TRBJ2-3	CASSEAQGGYTQYF	TGTGCCAGCAGTGAAGCTCAGGGAGGATATACGCAGTATTTT
.	TRBV9	TRBD2	TRBJ2-7	CASSVASGGGTSYEQYF	TGTGCCAGCAGCGTAGCCTCTGGCGGGGGGACCTCCTACGAGCAGTACTTC
few	TRBV27	.	TRBJ1-2	CASSVRGGTGGYTF	TGTGCCAGCAGTGTGCGGGGAGGGACGGGCGGCTACACCTTC
few	TRBV6-4	TRBD1	TRBJ2-3	CASSDSTGGSDTQYF	TGTGCCAGCAGTGACTCCACAGGGGGCTCAGATACGCAGTATTTT
few	TRBV7-6	.	TRBJ1-1	CASTPSPGPNKNTEAFF	TGTGCCAGCACCCCAAGCCCAGGGCCGAATAAGAACACTGAAGCTTTCTTT
few	TRBV27	.	TRBJ1-4	CASRPGWPNEKLFF	TGTGCCAGCAGGCCAGGGTGGCCTAATGAAAAACTGTTTTTT